The next 9 T cell receptor beta chains were all read from a single sample in a study of cytomegalovirus exposure and HLA in healthy donors. Only in-frame clones appear in the TCRdb table, and some are missing; sequencing was by immunoSEQ multiplex PCR. The sample comprises approximately 98,000 clones, about 85% of which are singletons, and about 3% rests with the top ten. Sequenced input: PBMCs. These receptors originate from a woman in her late teens or twenties in good health and CMV-seronegative.

The chain has TRBV5-6 and TRBJ2-5; D unclear. CDR1 and CDR2 from the germline V gene are SGHDT and YYEEEE. The V end was cut by 1 base, the J end by 3 bases, with 10 bases between. The CDR3 covers 14 residues. CDR3 amino acids: CASSLLVAEETQYF. The CDR3 coding sequence is TGTGCCAGCAGCTTGTTGGTGGCTGAAGAGACCCAGTACTTC.

This chain links TRBV4-1 with TRBJ2-1; TRBD1 is a possible D gene (5 bases). This CDR3 contains 16 residues. V dropped 1 base and J dropped 0 bases, with 10 bases sitting between them. The germline V gene has CDR1 MGHRA and CDR2 YSYEKL. CDR3 amino acids: CASSQVTGSSYNEQFF. CDR3 sequence (DNA): TGCGCCAGCAGCCAAGTTACAGGCAGCTCCTACAATGAGCAGTTCTTC.

The chain carries TRBV9 and TRBJ2-1; 9 nucleotides match TRBD2. The J segment lost 10 bases and the V segment lost 4 bases, leaving 12 bases of the junction unmatched. This CDR3 has 15 residues. Germline V lookup: CDR1 SGDLS, CDR2 YYNGEE. The CDR3 sequence is CASSPGTSLLEEQFF. As DNA, the CDR3 is TGTGCCAGCAGCCCCGGGACTAGCCTATTGGAGGAGCAGTTCTTC. Based on the CDR3 plus reference TRBV9 and TRBJ2-1, the full variable domain is DSGVTQTPKHLITATGQRVTLRCSPRSGDLSVYWYQQSLDQGLQFLIQYYNGEERAKGNILERFSAQQFPDLHSELNLSSLELGDSALYFCASSPGTSLLEEQFFGPGTRLTVL.

The chain couples TRBV25-1 to TRBJ2-7; perhaps TRBD2 as D (5 bases). Germline V gene data show CDR1 as MGHDK and CDR2 as SYGVNS. V shed 2 bases and J shed 6 bases, with 17 bases lying between them. The CDR3 is 15 residues long. In nucleotides, the CDR3 is TGTGCCAGCAGTGAAGGAGGCAGCCGTATCGTCGAGCAGTACTTC. Amino acid sequence: CASSEGGSRIVEQYF.

V usage is TRBV7-9 and J usage is TRBJ2-4, with 7 bases identical to TRBD1. V dropped 4 bases and J dropped 3; count of bases not matched to a gene: 6. CDR1 and CDR2 from the germline V gene are SEHNR and FQNEAQ (reference sequence). The CDR3 consists of 15 residues. In DNA, the CDR3 is TGTGCCAGCAGCTCCAATTCAGGGGGCAAAAACATTCAGTACTTC. Translating gives CASSSNSGGKNIQYF.

This clone was seen once. The V gene is TRBV27, the J gene TRBJ2-7, with 10 bases matching TRBD1. V lost 5 bases, J lost 0 bases, and 4 bases stayed unmatched. The germline CDR1 and CDR2 sequences are MNHEY and SMNVEV (reference sequence). CDR3 size: 15 residues. The CDR3 protein is CASSLDRGPSYEQYF. CDR3 DNA: TGTGCCAGCAGTCTTGACAGGGGGCCCTCCTACGAGCAGTACTTC.

This chain links TRBV25-1 with TRBJ2-7; D perhaps matches TRBD1 (5 bases). This CDR3 region has 17 residues. The germline CDR1 and CDR2 sequences are MGHDK and SYGVNS. V gave up 1 base and J gave up 0 bases, with 16 bases separating them. CDR3 DNA sequence: TGTGCCAGCAGTGAATGGGGAAACGACAGTAACTCCTACGAGCAGTACTTC. Encoded protein: CASSEWGNDSNSYEQYF.

The chain uses TRBV5-1 and TRBJ1-5; 9 bases fit TRBD1. The CDR3 runs to 15 residues. Germline CDR1 SGHRS, CDR2 YFSETQ. The junction had 4 bases not matched to a gene; V was cut back by 4 bases and J by 2 bases. In nucleotides, the CDR3 is TGCGCCAGCAGCCGGACAGGGGAGCGCAATCAGCCCCAGCATTTT. The encoded protein is CASSRTGERNQPQHF.

This chain uses TRBV30 with TRBJ2-5, with 7 nucleotides matching TRBD2. V was pared by 2 bases and J by 2 bases, with 8 bases of the junction left unmatched. The germline V gene has CDR1 GTSNPN and CDR2 SVGIG (reference sequence). The CDR3 extends over 15 amino acids. The DNA of the CDR3 is TGTGCCTGGAGTCCCCAGCGGGGCATACAAGAGACCCAGTACTTC. This translates into CAWSPQRGIQETQYF.